One and the same sample provided the 20 T cell receptor beta chains below, sequenced in a study of identical twins. TCRdb re-called the 5' RACE reads with MiXCR, one entry per CDR3 protein. The sample records about 250,000 distinct CDR3 sequences, around an eighth being singletons. The sample comprised memory (CD45RO+) T cells sorted from blood. These receptors all stem from a woman between 18 and 29 years old in good health.

The chain employs TRBV11-2 and TRBJ1-1, with 8 positions matching TRBD1. Germline CDR1 and CDR2: SGHAT and FQNNGV. With 5 bases clipped from V and 4 bases from J, the junction kept 6 bases outside the gene matches. The CDR3 length is 14 residues. CDR3 DNA sequence: TGTGCCAGCAGCCGGACAGGGAGTCGCACTGAAGCTTTCTTT. This codes for CASSRTGSRTEAFF.

This clonotype came up a few times. The rearrangement links TRBV6-2 or TRBV6-3 to TRBJ2-5; D is unclear. The germline CDR1 and CDR2 sequences are MNHEY and SVGEGT. Trimming shortened V by 8 bases and J by 4 bases, and 11 bases separated the two germline ends. The CDR3 is 12 residues long. The CDR3 protein is CASAVGTETQYF. DNA of the CDR3: TGTGCCAGCGCGGTGGGAACAGAGACCCAGTACTTC.

The V and J genes are TRBV5-1 and TRBJ1-1; D gene ambiguous. This CDR3 has 14 amino acids. Germline loops: CDR1 SGHRS, CDR2 YFSETQ. Trimming took off 7 bases at V and 4 bases at J, with 17 bases between the two ends. The CDR3 DNA is TGCGCCAGCGCATCCGGGCAGAGAGGCACTGAAGCTTTCTTT. Protein product: CASASGQRGTEAFF.

This clonotype occurred many times. V and J are TRBV20-1 and TRBJ2-1, with D unclear. CDR1 DFQATT and CDR2 SNEGSKA come from the germline V gene (reference sequence). This CDR3 is built from 13 residues. The V end was cut by 2 bases, the J end by 0 bases, with 5 bases between. CDR3 sequence: CSARFSSYNEQFF. CDR3 nucleotides: TGCAGTGCTAGATTTTCCTCCTACAATGAGCAGTTCTTC.

Many counts were recorded for this clonotype. The rearrangement links TRBV5-5 to TRBJ1-2; TRBD1 might be the D (5 bases). V gave up 2 bases and J gave up 1 base, with 9 bases separating them. CDR3 length: 14 amino acids. Germline V gene sequence: CDR1 SGHKS, CDR2 YYEKEE (reference sequence). This CDR3 reads CASSFGTLNYGYTF. CDR3 bases: TGTGCCAGCAGCTTCGGGACTCTTAACTATGGCTACACCTTC.

This clonotype was detected a few times. V and J are TRBV5-1 and TRBJ2-2; D is perhaps TRBD2 (6 bases). The CDR3 length is 16 residues. Germline loops: CDR1 SGHRS, CDR2 YFSETQ. The germline V and J ends were trimmed by 0 bases and 3 bases, with 12 bases remaining between them. CDR3 region: CASSLVPSADTGELFF. CDR3 nucleotides: TGCGCCAGCAGCTTGGTCCCTAGCGCGGACACCGGGGAGCTGTTTTTT.

This clonotype was found a few times. CDR3 nucleotide sequence: TGTGCCAGCAGCCCCTTCCTAGCGGGAATCTACAATGAGCAGTTCTTC. This gives the protein CASSPFLAGIYNEQFF. This chain connects TRBV7-7 to TRBJ2-1; 9 bases are shared with TRBD2. Trimming took 5 bases from V and 3 from J; bases not matched to a gene: 8. Germline V gives CDR1 SSHAT, CDR2 FNYEAQ (reference sequence). This CDR3 spans 16 amino acids.

This clonotype was found a few times. V and J are TRBV5-1 and TRBJ2-3; a weak D match, TRBD1 (6 bases). The CDR3 loop spans 16 amino acids. The germline V and J ends were trimmed by 4 bases and 0 bases, with 15 bases remaining between them. The V gene's germline CDR1 is SGHRS and CDR2 YFSETQ. The CDR3 DNA reads TGCGCCAGCAGCCCGACAGGTTTGACAAGCACAGATACGCAGTATTTT. The encoded protein is CASSPTGLTSTDTQYF.

This clonotype was recorded many times. The chain recombines TRBV5-1 with TRBJ1-1; 8 bases fit TRBD1. The V and J ends lost 0 bases and 9 bases, in that order; junction bases with no gene match: 7. The CDR3 loop spans 14 amino acids. In germline, CDR1 is SGHRS, CDR2 YFSETQ. CDR3 nucleotides: TGCGCCAGCAGCTTGGGGGGACAGGTGCCGAAAGCTTTCTTT. Amino acid sequence: CASSLGGQVPKAFF.

A few counts support this clonotype. This rearrangement joins TRBV10-3 to TRBJ2-7; 9 nucleotides line up with TRBD1. Germline lookup yields CDR1 ENHRY and CDR2 SYGVKD. After removal of 0 bases from V and 6 bases from J, the junction contained 6 bases not matched to a gene. The CDR3 has 15 amino acids. CDR3 loop: CAISESGTGTGEQYF. CDR3 coding DNA: TGTGCCATCAGTGAGTCCGGGACAGGGACCGGCGAGCAGTACTTC.

The chain carries TRBV3-1 and TRBJ2-1; 12 bases are a match to TRBD2. V lost 0 bases, J lost 10 bases, and 7 bases stayed unmatched. The CDR3 is 16 amino acids. From germline, CDR1 is LGHDT and CDR2 YNNKEL (reference sequence). CDR3 residues: CASSQDLAGGPREQFF. The CDR3 DNA follows: TGTGCCAGCAGCCAAGATCTAGCGGGGGGGCCCCGCGAGCAGTTCTTC.

In its sample, this clonotype was seen many times. The rearrangement links TRBV12-3 or TRBV12-4 to TRBJ2-1, with TRBD1 identical over 7 bases. CDR3 length: 16 amino acids. The V gene end was trimmed by 5 bases and the J gene end by 6 bases; junction bases not matched to a gene: 13. This CDR3 is CASSPGTVPSGNEQFF. As DNA, the CDR3 is TGTGCCAGCAGTCCAGGGACAGTACCGTCTGGCAATGAGCAGTTCTTC.

Ten or more counts support this clonotype. This chain links TRBV6-1 with TRBJ2-1; 9 nucleotides agree with TRBD2. This CDR3 spans 15 amino acids. Germline values: CDR1 MNHNS, CDR2 SASEGT. After removal of 7 bases from V and 4 bases from J, the junction contained 8 bases not matched to a gene. The CDR3 region is CASTGTAGGYNEQFF. In nucleotides, the CDR3 is TGTGCCAGCACCGGCACAGCGGGGGGTTACAATGAGCAGTTCTTC.

This clonotype was counted at least ten times. The chain employs TRBV20-1 and TRBJ2-1; 10 nucleotides align to TRBD2. CDR1 and CDR2 from the germline V gene are DFQATT and SNEGSKA (reference sequence). The length of the CDR3 is 16 residues. V was pared by 1 base and J by 5 bases, with 8 bases of the junction left unmatched. This CDR3 reads CSARVASGSRDNEQFF. The CDR3 bases are TGCAGTGCTAGAGTGGCTAGCGGGAGCAGGGACAATGAGCAGTTCTTC.

This clonotype has just a few counts. The gene calls are TRBV2 and TRBJ2-6; D is possibly TRBD1 (5 bases). This CDR3 spans 18 amino acids. Between the trimmed V and J ends, which lost 1 base and 0 bases, there was a span of 13 bases. Germline CDR1 is SNHLY and CDR2 is FYNNEI. CDR3: CASSEVEDIYSGANVLTF. CDR3 nucleotide sequence: TGTGCCAGCAGTGAAGTCGAGGACATTTACTCTGGGGCCAACGTCCTGACTTTC.

CDR3 nucleotides: TGTGCCAGCCCCGTTGCAGGGAGTCCTGGGGCCAACGTCCTGACTTTC. Residues: CASPVAGSPGANVLTF. The chain combines TRBV7-9 with TRBJ2-6; D may match TRBD1 or TRBD2 (5 bases each). The CDR3 loop spans 16 amino acids. V was pared by 8 bases and J by 2 bases, with 16 bases between. Germline assignment: CDR1 SEHNR and CDR2 FQNEAQ (reference sequence). The whole variable domain, filled in from reference TRBV7-9 and TRBJ2-6, reads DTGVSQNPRHKITKRGQNVTFRCDPISEHNRLYWYRQTLGQGPEFLTYFQNEAQLEKSRLLSDRFSAERPKGSFSTLEIQRTEQGDSAMYLCASPVAGSPGANVLTFGAGSRLTVL.

This clonotype was observed a handful of times. This sequence joins TRBV2 and TRBJ1-5, with 10 bases that match TRBD1. The V segment lost 10 bases and the J segment 9 bases; nucleotides outside the gene matches: 9. CDR3 length: 13 residues. From germline, CDR1 is SNHLY and CDR2 FYNNEI. Here the CDR3 DNA reads TGTGCCAAGGGACAGGGGCCTTCGTGGCCCCAGCATTTT. This codes for CAKGQGPSWPQHF.

This clonotype was counted a single time. The V and J genes are TRBV5-1 and TRBJ2-2, with TRBD1 matching 7 bases. The junction had 6 bases not matched to a gene; V was cut back by 3 bases and J by 7 bases. The CDR3 consists of 14 residues. Germline assignment: CDR1 SGHRS and CDR2 YFSETQ. The CDR3: CASSSGQFGGELFF. DNA for the CDR3: TGCGCCAGCAGCTCGGGACAGTTCGGCGGGGAGCTGTTTTTT.

The rearrangement uses TRBV30 and TRBJ2-5, with 10 bases fitting TRBD2. The ends lost 4 bases at V and 3 bases at J; junction bases unmatched: 5. The CDR3 has 14 amino acids. CDR1 is GTSNPN and CDR2 is SVGIG in the germline V gene (reference sequence). The CDR3 region is CAWKRTSGKETQYF. In DNA form, the CDR3 reads TGTGCCTGGAAAAGGACTAGCGGAAAAGAGACCCAGTACTTC.

Ten or more counts support this clonotype. This chain connects TRBV20-1 to TRBJ1-4; no firm D call. The ends were cut back, 0 bases at V and 0 bases at J, with 5 bases in the middle. CDR3 length equals 14 residues. Germline-derived CDR1 and CDR2 are DFQATT and SNEGSKA (reference sequence). CDR3 bases: TGCAGTGCTAGAGAACCCCCAACTAATGAAAAACTGTTTTTT. As protein: CSAREPPTNEKLFF.